The clone carrying this T cell receptor (beta chain) was found once. This sample is part of a study of T cell responses to AZD1222 COVID-19 vaccine. Sequenced by immunoSEQ multiplex PCR; TCRdb stores in-frame clones only, minus some. The table has under 140,000 clones, just under 95% seen once. This TCR was recovered from an adult in good health. The sequences come from peripheral blood, collected on day 0 of AZD1222 vaccination.

CDR3 sequence: CASIPDRVVGNTIYF. CDR3 coding DNA: TGTGCCAGCATCCCGGACAGGGTAGTAGGAAACACCATATATTTT. The chain combines TRBV28 with TRBJ1-3, with 8 bases aligning to TRBD1. V trimming: 7 bases; J trimming: 4 bases; junction bases outside the gene matches: 9. There are 15 residues in the CDR3. Germline loops: CDR1 MDHEN, CDR2 SYDVKM.